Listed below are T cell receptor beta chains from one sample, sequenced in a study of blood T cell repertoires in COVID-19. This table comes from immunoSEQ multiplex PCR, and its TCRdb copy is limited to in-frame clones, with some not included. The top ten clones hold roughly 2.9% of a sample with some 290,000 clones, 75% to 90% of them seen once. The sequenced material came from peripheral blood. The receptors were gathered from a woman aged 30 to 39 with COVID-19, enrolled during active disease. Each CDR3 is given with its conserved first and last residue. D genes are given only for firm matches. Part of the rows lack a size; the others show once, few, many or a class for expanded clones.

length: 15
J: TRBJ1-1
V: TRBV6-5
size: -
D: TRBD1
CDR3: CASRLEGAGNTEAFF
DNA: TGTGCCAGCAGGCTGGAGGGGGCGGGTAACACTGAAGCTTTCTTT

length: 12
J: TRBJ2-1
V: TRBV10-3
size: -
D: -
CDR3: CAISVRGDEQFF
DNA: TGTGCCATCAGTGTAAGAGGAGATGAGCAGTTCTTC

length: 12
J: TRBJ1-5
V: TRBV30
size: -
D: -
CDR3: CAWSVHNQPQHF
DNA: TGTGCCTGGAGTGTACACAATCAGCCCCAGCATTTT

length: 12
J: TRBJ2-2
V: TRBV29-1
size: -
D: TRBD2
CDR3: CSVSGRAGELFF
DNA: TGCAGCGTTAGCGGGAGAGCCGGGGAGCTGTTTTTT

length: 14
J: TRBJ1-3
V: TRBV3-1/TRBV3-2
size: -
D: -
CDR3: CASSLSETGNTIYF
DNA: TGTGCCAGCAGCCTGAGCGAAACTGGAAACACCATATATTTT

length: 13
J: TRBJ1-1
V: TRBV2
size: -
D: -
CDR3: CASSEWTGGEAFF
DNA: TGTGCCAGCAGTGAATGGACTGGGGGGGAAGCTTTCTTT

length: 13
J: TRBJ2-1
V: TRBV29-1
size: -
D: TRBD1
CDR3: CSGTGSSYNEQFF
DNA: TGCAGCGGGACAGGGAGCTCCTACAATGAGCAGTTCTTC

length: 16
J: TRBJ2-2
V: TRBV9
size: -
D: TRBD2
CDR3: CASSVGLAGGTGELFF
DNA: TGTGCCAGCAGCGTAGGGCTAGCGGGAGGTACCGGGGAGCTGTTTTTT

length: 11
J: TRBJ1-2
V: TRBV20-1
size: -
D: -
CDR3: CSALRGSGYTF
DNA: TGCAGTGCTCTCAGGGGTTCCGGCTACACCTTC

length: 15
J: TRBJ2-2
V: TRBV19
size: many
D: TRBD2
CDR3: CASRVLAGETGELFF
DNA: TGTGCCAGTAGGGTTCTAGCGGGAGAGACCGGGGAGCTGTTTTTT

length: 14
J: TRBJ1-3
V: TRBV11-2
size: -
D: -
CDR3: CASSLEGRGNTIYF
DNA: TGTGCCAGCAGCTTAGAGGGCCGAGGAAACACCATATATTTT

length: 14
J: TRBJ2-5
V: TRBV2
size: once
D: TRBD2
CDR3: CASSRTSRRETQYF
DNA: TGTGCCAGCAGTAGGACTAGTAGGCGAGAGACCCAGTACTTC

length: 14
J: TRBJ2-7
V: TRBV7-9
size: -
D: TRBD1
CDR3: CASSSDRAPYEQYF
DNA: TGTGCCAGCAGTTCGGACAGGGCCCCCTACGAGCAGTACTTC

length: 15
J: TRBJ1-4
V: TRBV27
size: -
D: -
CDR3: CASTTAAAQGEKLFF
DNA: TGTGCCAGCACCACGGCCGCCGCCCAGGGTGAAAAACTGTTTTTT

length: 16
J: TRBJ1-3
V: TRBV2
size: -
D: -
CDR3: CASSEVVAVSGNTIYF
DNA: TGTGCCAGCAGTGAAGTCGTGGCGGTATCTGGAAACACCATATATTTT

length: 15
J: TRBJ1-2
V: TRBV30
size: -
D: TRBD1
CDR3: CAWTSDRGMDYGYTF
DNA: TGTGCCTGGACCTCTGACAGGGGGATGGACTATGGCTACACCTTC

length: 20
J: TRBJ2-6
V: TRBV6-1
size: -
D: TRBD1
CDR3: CASSEALSDRGPGGANVLTF
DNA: TGTGCCAGCAGTGAAGCGCTCTCGGACAGGGGGCCGGGAGGGGCCAACGTCCTGACTTTC

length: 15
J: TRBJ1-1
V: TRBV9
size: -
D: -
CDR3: CASSVSSTGPTEAFF
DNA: TGTGCCAGCAGCGTTTCATCTACAGGCCCGACGGAAGCTTTCTTT

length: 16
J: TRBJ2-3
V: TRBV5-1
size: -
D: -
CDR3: CASSFSGRPSTDTQYF
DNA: TGCGCCAGCAGCTTTTCAGGGCGTCCTAGCACAGATACGCAGTATTTT

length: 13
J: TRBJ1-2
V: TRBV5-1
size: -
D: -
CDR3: CASTGGQGYGYTF
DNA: TGCGCCAGCACCGGTGGGCAGGGCTATGGCTACACCTTC

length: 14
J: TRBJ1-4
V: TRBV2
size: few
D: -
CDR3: CASSDGGQGEKLFF
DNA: TGTGCCAGCAGTGACGGGGGGCAGGGAGAAAAACTGTTTTTT

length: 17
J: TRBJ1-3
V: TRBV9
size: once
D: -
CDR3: CASSVATGVNSGNTIYF
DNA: TGTGCCAGCAGCGTAGCTACGGGGGTGAACTCTGGAAACACCATATATTTT

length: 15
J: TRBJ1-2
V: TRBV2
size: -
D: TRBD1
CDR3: CASSEAGQFVFGYTF
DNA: TGTGCCAGCAGTGAGGCGGGACAGTTCGTATTCGGCTACACCTTC

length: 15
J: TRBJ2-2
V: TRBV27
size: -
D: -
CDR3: CASSLSVSRAGELFF
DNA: TGTGCCAGCAGTTTAAGTGTCTCTCGGGCCGGGGAGCTGTTTTTT

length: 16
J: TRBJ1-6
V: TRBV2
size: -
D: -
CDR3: CASSGGTGKGDSPLHF
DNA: TGTGCCAGCAGTGGGGGTACGGGAAAGGGAGATTCACCCCTCCACTTT

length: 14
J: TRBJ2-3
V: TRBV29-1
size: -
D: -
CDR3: CSVAGDFSTDTQYF
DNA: TGCAGCGTTGCGGGGGACTTTAGCACAGATACGCAGTATTTT

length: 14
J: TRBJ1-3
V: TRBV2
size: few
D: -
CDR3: CASKAGNSGNTIYF
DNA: TGTGCCAGCAAGGCAGGCAACTCTGGAAACACCATATATTTT

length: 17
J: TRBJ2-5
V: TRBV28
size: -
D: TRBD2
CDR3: CASSRGTSGRAQETQYF
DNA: TGTGCCAGCAGCCGTGGGACTAGCGGGCGAGCTCAAGAGACCCAGTACTTC

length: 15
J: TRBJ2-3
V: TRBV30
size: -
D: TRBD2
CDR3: CAWVPSPSGRNTQYF
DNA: TGTGCCTGGGTGCCCTCGCCTAGCGGGAGAAATACGCAGTATTTT

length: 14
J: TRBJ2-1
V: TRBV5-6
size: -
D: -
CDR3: CASSLVLVGNEQFF
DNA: TGTGCCAGCAGCTTGGTACTAGTCGGCAATGAGCAGTTCTTC

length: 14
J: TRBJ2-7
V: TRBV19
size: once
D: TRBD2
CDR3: CASSTGLAGYEQYF
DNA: TGTGCCAGTAGTACGGGACTAGCGGGGTACGAGCAGTACTTC

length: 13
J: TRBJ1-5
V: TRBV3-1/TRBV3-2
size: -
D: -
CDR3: CASSQGGGQPQHF
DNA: TGTGCCAGCAGCCAAGGAGGAGGCCAGCCCCAGCATTTT

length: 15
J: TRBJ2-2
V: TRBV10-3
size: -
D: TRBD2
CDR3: CAISGASGNTGELFF
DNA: TGTGCCATCAGTGGGGCTAGCGGAAACACCGGGGAGCTGTTTTTT

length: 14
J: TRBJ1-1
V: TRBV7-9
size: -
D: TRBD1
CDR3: CASSLKGQGVEAFF
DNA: TGTGCCAGCAGCTTAAAGGGACAGGGTGTTGAAGCTTTCTTT

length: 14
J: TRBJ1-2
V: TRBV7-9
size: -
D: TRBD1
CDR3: CASSFRTGDYGYTF
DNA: TGTGCCAGCAGCTTCAGGACAGGGGACTATGGCTACACCTTC

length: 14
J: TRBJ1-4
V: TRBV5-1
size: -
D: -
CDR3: CASSLAGVNEKLFF
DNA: TGCGCCAGCAGCTTGGCGGGGGTTAATGAAAAACTGTTTTTT

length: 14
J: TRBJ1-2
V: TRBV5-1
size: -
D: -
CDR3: CASSLLQGGYGYTF
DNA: TGCGCCAGCAGCTTGTTACAGGGTGGATATGGCTACACCTTC

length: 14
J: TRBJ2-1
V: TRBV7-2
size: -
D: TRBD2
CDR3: CASSPGLAGAEQFF
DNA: TGTGCCAGCAGCCCGGGACTAGCGGGAGCCGAGCAGTTCTTC

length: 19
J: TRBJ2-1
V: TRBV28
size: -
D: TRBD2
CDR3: CASSPSPLAGELLGNEQFF
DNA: TGTGCCAGCAGTCCCTCGCCTCTAGCGGGAGAGCTCCTGGGCAATGAGCAGTTCTTC

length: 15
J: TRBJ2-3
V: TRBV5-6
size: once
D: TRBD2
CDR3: CASSLGGRATDTQYF
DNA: TGTGCCAGCAGCTTGGGAGGGAGGGCCACAGATACGCAGTATTTT

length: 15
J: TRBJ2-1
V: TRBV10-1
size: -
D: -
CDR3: CASSESSGKGYGQFF
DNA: TGCGCCAGCAGTGAGTCTTCCGGGAAAGGGTACGGGCAGTTCTTC

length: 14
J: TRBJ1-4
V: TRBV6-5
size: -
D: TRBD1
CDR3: CASTTGTEVEKLFF
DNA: TGTGCCAGCACTACCGGGACAGAGGTTGAAAAACTGTTTTTT